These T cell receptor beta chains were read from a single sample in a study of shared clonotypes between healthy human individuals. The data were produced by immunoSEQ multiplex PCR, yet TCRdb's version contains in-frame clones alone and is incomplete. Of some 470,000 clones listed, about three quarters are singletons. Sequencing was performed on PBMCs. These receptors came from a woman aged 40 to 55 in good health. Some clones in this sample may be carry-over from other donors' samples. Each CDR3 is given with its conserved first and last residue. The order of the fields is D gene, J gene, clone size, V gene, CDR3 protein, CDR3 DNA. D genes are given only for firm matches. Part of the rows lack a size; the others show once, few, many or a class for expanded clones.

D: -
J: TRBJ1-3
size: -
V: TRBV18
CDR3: CASSPTGSSGNTIYF
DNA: TGTGCCAGCTCACCAACAGGGAGCTCTGGAAACACCATATATTTT

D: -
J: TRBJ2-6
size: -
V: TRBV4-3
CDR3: CASSQDLGAAGANVLTF
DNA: TGCGCCAGCAGCCAAGATCTGGGGGCGGCGGGGGCCAACGTCCTGACTTTC

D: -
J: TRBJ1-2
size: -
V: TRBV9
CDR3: CASSVRTNYGYTF
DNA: TGTGCCAGCAGCGTCAGGACCAACTATGGCTACACCTTC

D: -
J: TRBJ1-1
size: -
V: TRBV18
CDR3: CASSPRGQDTEAFF
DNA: TGTGCCAGCTCACCCCGGGGGCAGGACACTGAAGCTTTCTTT

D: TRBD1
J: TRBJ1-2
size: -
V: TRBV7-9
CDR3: CASSWDRSNYGYTF
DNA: TGTGCCAGCAGCTGGGACAGGAGTAACTATGGCTACACCTTC

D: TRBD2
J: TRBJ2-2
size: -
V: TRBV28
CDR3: CASSSGTSVTGELFF
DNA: TGTGCCAGCAGCTCCGGGACTAGCGTCACCGGGGAGCTGTTTTTT

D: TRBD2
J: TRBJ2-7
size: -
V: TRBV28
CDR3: CASRKREVSYEQYF
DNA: TGTGCCAGCAGGAAACGGGAGGTCTCCTACGAGCAGTACTTC

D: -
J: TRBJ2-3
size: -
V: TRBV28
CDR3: CASSGFSTDTQYF
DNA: TGTGCCAGCAGTGGCTTTAGCACAGATACGCAGTATTTT

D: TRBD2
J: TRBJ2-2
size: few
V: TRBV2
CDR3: CASTSGRAGELFF
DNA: TGTGCCAGCACTAGCGGGAGGGCCGGGGAGCTGTTTTTT

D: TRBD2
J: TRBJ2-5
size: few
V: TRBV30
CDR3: CAWSGTSGIGAQYF
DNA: TGTGCCTGGAGTGGAACTAGCGGGATCGGGGCCCAGTACTTC

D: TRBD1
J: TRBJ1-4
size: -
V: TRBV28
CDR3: CASSLTGTGREKLFF
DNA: TGTGCCAGCAGTTTAACCGGGACAGGGAGAGAAAAACTGTTTTTT

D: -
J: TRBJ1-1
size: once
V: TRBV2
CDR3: CASSEEFGPTEAFF
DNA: TGTGCCAGCAGTGAGGAATTTGGTCCCACTGAAGCTTTCTTT

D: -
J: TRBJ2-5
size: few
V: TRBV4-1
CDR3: CASTQLPGTGETQYF
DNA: TGCGCCAGCACCCAACTGCCGGGGACGGGAGAGACCCAGTACTTC

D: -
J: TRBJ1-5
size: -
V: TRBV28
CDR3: CASTRLDLNRAGSSNQPQHF
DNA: TGTGCCAGCACCCGGCTCGATCTAAATCGGGCAGGGAGTAGCAATCAGCCCCAGCATTTT

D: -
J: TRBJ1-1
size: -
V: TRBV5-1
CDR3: CASSFAVNTEAFF
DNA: TGCGCCAGCAGCTTTGCCGTGAACACTGAAGCTTTCTTT

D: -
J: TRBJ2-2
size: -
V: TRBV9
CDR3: CASSVVAGNTGELFF
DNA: TGTGCCAGCAGCGTAGTGGCAGGGAACACCGGGGAGCTGTTTTTT

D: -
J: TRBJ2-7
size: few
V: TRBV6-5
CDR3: CASSSDSNYEQYF
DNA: TGTGCCAGCAGTTCCGACTCGAACTACGAGCAGTACTTC

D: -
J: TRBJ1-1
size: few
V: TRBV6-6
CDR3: CASILMGMDTEAFF
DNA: TGTGCCAGCATTCTGATGGGGATGGACACTGAAGCTTTCTTT